These 11 T cell receptor beta chains originate from one sample sequenced in a study of T cells in Graves' hyperthyroidism and ophthalmopathy. Authors of the study amplified TCR beta CDR3 regions from RNA transcripts. The primer set for the first-round RT-PCR of the TCR CDR3 was HTBI. A single record per CDR3 protein comes from TCRdb applying MiXCR to the multiplex PCR reads. The table shows roughly 400,000 distinct CDR3 sequences, with around 16% occurring only once. The sample was blood. The receptors stem from a young woman with Graves' hyperthyroidism that later progressed to Graves' ophthalmopathy.

This clonotype was counted between two and nine times. The J gene is TRBJ1-1, the V gene TRBV27; D is unresolved. The germline CDR1 and CDR2 sequences are MNHEY and SMNVEV (reference sequence). This CDR3 has 13 residues. Trimming left V 4 bases short and J 7 bases short, with 13 bases between. CDR3 nucleotide sequence: TGTGCCAGCAGTTCCGCCCGACCCCATGAAGCTTTCTTT. This translates into CASSSARPHEAFF.

This clonotype has a count of ten or more. Mismatch with germline at one junction end may stem from a read error. The rearrangement joins TRBV28 to TRBJ2-7; 8 nucleotides match TRBD2. Germline V CDR1 and CDR2: MDHEN, SYDVKM. This CDR3 has 14 residues. CDR3 region: CASSSAGVSNEQYF. The CDR3 DNA reads as TGTGCCAGCAGTTCAGCGGGAGTCTCCAACGAGCAGTACTTC.

The sample holds many counts of this clonotype. The genes are TRBV7-3 and TRBJ2-4, with TRBD2 matching over 7 bases. From germline, CDR1 is SGHTA and CDR2 FQGTGA. This CDR3 spans 15 amino acids. The V gene end was trimmed by 5 bases and the J gene end by 2 bases; junction bases not matched to a gene: 6. CDR3 nucleotide sequence: TGTGCCAGCAGCACGGGGGGAGGCACCAAAAACATTCAGTACTTC. Translation gives CASSTGGGTKNIQYF.

The chain has TRBV6-2 or TRBV6-3 and TRBJ1-2; no clear D. V was trimmed by 6 bases and J by 6 bases, leaving 8 bases between them. This CDR3 region has 11 residues. Germline V lookup: CDR1 MNHEY, CDR2 SVGEGT. The CDR3 sequence is CASRRQDGYTF. CDR3 DNA sequence: TGTGCCAGCAGGAGACAAGATGGCTACACCTTC.

About this clonotype itself: A junction boundary mismatches the germline segment, possibly from a read error. The rearrangement joins TRBV7-7 to TRBJ2-3; TRBD2 aligns across 8 bases. Germline V gene data show CDR1 as SSHAT and CDR2 as FNYEAQ (reference sequence). The CDR3 consists of 16 residues. For the CDR3, the DNA is TGTGCTAGCAGCTTAGAAACGGGAGGGCCCAAGGATACGCAGTATTTT. Translation gives CASSLETGGPKDTQYF.

The rearrangement uses TRBV20-1 and TRBJ1-6, with D hard to call. CDR1 DFQATT and CDR2 SNEGSKA come from the germline V gene (reference sequence). The CDR3 is 14 residues long. Trimming removed 6 bases at V and 5 bases at J, with 14 bases between. DNA of the CDR3: TGCAGTGCCAATGGTCGGGTCGATAATTCACCCCTCCACTTT. Translated: CSANGRVDNSPLHF.

This chain connects TRBV6-1 to TRBJ2-1; D possibly uses TRBD1 or TRBD2 (5 bases each). CDR3 length equals 15 residues. Germline V CDR1 and CDR2: MNHNS, SASEGT. V dropped 2 bases and J dropped 8 bases, with 16 bases sitting between them. The CDR3 bases are TGTGCCAGCAGTGAACTTGGGGGAGTAACCGATGAGCAGTTCTTC. Translation: CASSELGGVTDEQFF.

This clonotype has only a few counts. Here the CDR3 reads CASSDRSLSYEQYF. CDR3 in DNA: TGTGCCAGCAGTGATAGGAGTCTATCCTACGAGCAGTACTTC. The rearrangement uses TRBV6-1 and TRBJ2-7; the D is unclear. This CDR3 has 14 amino acids. Germline values: CDR1 MNHNS, CDR2 SASEGT. Trimming left V 3 bases short and J 1 base short, with 10 bases between.

This clonotype was detected many times. This chain joins TRBV12-3 or TRBV12-4 and TRBJ1-1; possible D gene TRBD1, 6 bases. Trimming took 1 base from V and 3 from J, leaving 12 bases between them. This CDR3 has 15 amino acids. The CDR3 DNA reads TGTGCCAGCAGTTTAGTCGGGGAGGGGGACACTGAAGCTTTCTTT. Translating it yields CASSLVGEGDTEAFF.

This clonotype was observed a single time. A much larger clone differs by one base, so this may be a read error. The CDR3 coding sequence is TGCAGTGCTAGTCGGCTAGCGGGAGGAAACTACGAGCGGTACTTC. Translated, it gives CSASRLAGGNYERYF. The chain recombines TRBV20-1 with TRBJ2-7; 11 bases are a match to TRBD2. The length of the CDR3 is 15 residues. The germline V gene has CDR1 DFQATT and CDR2 SNEGSKA (reference sequence).

At least ten counts were recorded for this clonotype. One end of the junction fails to match germline, which may point to a read error. J is TRBJ2-5 and V is TRBV7-7, with D maybe TRBD2 (5 bases). CDR3 size: 13 residues. CDR1 is SSHAT and CDR2 is FNYEAQ in the germline V gene (reference sequence). Here the CDR3 DNA reads TGTGCTAGCAGCTTAGGCAGTCGGGGGACCCAGTACTTC. The encoded protein is CASSLGSRGTQYF.